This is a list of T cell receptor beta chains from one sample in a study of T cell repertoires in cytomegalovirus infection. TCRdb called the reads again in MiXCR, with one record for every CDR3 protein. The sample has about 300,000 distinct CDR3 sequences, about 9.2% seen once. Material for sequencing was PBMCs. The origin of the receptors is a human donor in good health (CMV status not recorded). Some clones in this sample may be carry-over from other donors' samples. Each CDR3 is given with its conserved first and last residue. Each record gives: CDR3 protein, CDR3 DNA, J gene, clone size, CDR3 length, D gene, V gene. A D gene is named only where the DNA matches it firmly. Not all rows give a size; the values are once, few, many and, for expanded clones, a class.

CASSPRQGWGAEAFF	TGTGCCAGCAGTCCCCGACAGGGGTGGGGGGCTGAAGCTTTCTTT	TRBJ1-1	many	15	TRBD1	TRBV28
CASSFNLRFTDTQYF	TGTGCCAGCAGCTTCAATCTGCGATTCACAGATACGCAGTATTTT	TRBJ2-3	many	15	.	TRBV7-8
CSAVSGGGPSYYGYTF	TGCAGTGCTGTTAGTGGAGGGGGCCCCTCTTACTATGGCTACACCTTC	TRBJ1-2	few	16	TRBD1	TRBV20-1
CSVVLTANQPQHF	TGCAGCGTCGTTTTGACAGCTAATCAGCCCCAGCATTTT	TRBJ1-5	many	13	.	TRBV29-1
CSVKTGGYEQYF	TGCAGTGTGAAGACAGGAGGGTACGAGCAGTACTTC	TRBJ2-7	few	12	.	TRBV20-1
CSARDLAGGRNEQFF	TGCAGTGCTAGAGATTTGGCGGGGGGGAGAAATGAGCAGTTCTTC	TRBJ2-1	.	15	TRBD2	TRBV20-1
CASSSPPPRRETQYF	TGTGCCAGCAGTTCGCCTCCACCCCGGCGGGAGACCCAGTACTTC	TRBJ2-5	many	15	.	TRBV27
CASSQPPRTGGRGNQPQHF	TGTGCCAGCAGTCAACCGCCCAGGACAGGGGGAAGGGGCAATCAGCCCCAGCATTTT	TRBJ1-5	many	19	TRBD1	TRBV6-6
CSAYLNTEAFF	TGCAGTGCTTATTTGAACACTGAAGCTTTCTTT	TRBJ1-1	many	11	.	TRBV20-1
CASRSGGLGEQYF	TGTGCCAGCAGGAGTGGGGGACTCGGCGAGCAGTACTTC	TRBJ2-7	few	13	.	TRBV27
CSTLGQGTYNSPLHF	TGCAGTACTCTAGGACAGGGAACCTATAATTCACCCCTCCACTTT	TRBJ1-6	.	15	TRBD1	TRBV20-1
CASSTSMLGAFF	TGTGCCAGCAGTACGTCCATGTTGGGAGCTTTCTTT	TRBJ1-1	many	12	.	TRBV28
CSARDYRAHYGYTF	TGCAGTGCTAGAGATTACAGGGCTCACTATGGCTACACCTTC	TRBJ1-2	.	14	.	TRBV20-1
CSASKLASTDTQYF	TGCAGTGCTAGTAAACTAGCTTCCACAGATACGCAGTATTTT	TRBJ2-3	.	14	.	TRBV20-1
CASSFRVAWENEQFF	TGTGCCAGCAGCTTTCGGGTGGCTTGGGAGAATGAGCAGTTCTTC	TRBJ2-1	many	15	.	TRBV5-5
CASSYSSLADTMDEQFF	TGTGCCAGCAGTTACTCGAGTTTAGCGGACACAATGGATGAGCAGTTCTTC	TRBJ2-1	many	17	.	TRBV6-6
CSASTGGRGEQFF	TGCAGTGCTAGTACGGGGGGGCGCGGTGAGCAGTTCTTC	TRBJ2-1	.	13	TRBD2	TRBV20-1
CASSSPPSKNTEAFF	TGTGCCAGCAGTTCCCCCCCGAGCAAAAACACTGAAGCTTTCTTT	TRBJ1-1	many	15	.	TRBV27
CASSLGKVEAFF	TGTGCCAGCAGCTTAGGGAAGGTTGAAGCTTTCTTT	TRBJ1-1	many	12	.	TRBV7-9
CASSLEPLGSYEQYF	TGCGCCAGCAGCTTGGAGCCACTCGGGTCCTACGAGCAGTACTTC	TRBJ2-7	few	15	.	TRBV5-1
CASSKTGIQETQYF	TGTGCCAGTAGTAAAACCGGGATACAAGAGACCCAGTACTTC	TRBJ2-5	many	14	.	TRBV19
CASSIIGTSIGNTIYF	TGTGCCAGCAGCATAATCGGGACCTCGATTGGAAACACCATATATTTT	TRBJ1-3	.	16	.	TRBV13
CSARVRTGGSTEAFF	TGCAGTGCTAGAGTTCGGACAGGGGGGTCCACTGAAGCTTTCTTT	TRBJ1-1	.	15	TRBD1	TRBV20-1
CASSSDRIGNYGYTF	TGTGCCAGCAGTTCGGACAGGATCGGCAACTATGGCTACACCTTC	TRBJ1-2	.	15	TRBD1	TRBV28
CASSFGGVDGYTF	TGTGCCAGCAGTTTTGGAGGAGTCGATGGCTACACCTTC	TRBJ1-2	.	13	.	TRBV27
CSVGYTDTQYF	TGCAGCGTTGGCTATACAGATACGCAGTATTTT	TRBJ2-3	.	11	.	TRBV29-1
CSVQKGAYGYTF	TGCAGCGTTCAGAAGGGAGCATATGGCTACACCTTC	TRBJ1-2	.	12	.	TRBV29-1
CASSLDRPATNEKLFF	TGCGCCAGCAGCTTGGACAGACCTGCAACTAATGAAAAACTGTTTTTT	TRBJ1-4	many	16	.	TRBV5-1
CASSFGGATNEQFF	TGTGCCAGCAGCTTTGGGGGGGCTACCAATGAGCAGTTCTTC	TRBJ2-1	many	14	.	TRBV11-2
CASSPGDRGRSEAFF	TGTGCCAGCAGTCCGGGGGACAGGGGGCGAAGTGAAGCTTTCTTT	TRBJ1-1	.	15	TRBD1	TRBV28
CASSLLPKQTFQETQYF	TGTGCCAGCAGTTTATTGCCCAAGCAGACCTTCCAAGAGACCCAGTACTTC	TRBJ2-5	many	17	.	TRBV28
CASSPHRQGGANVLTF	TGTGCCAGCAGTCCCCACAGACAGGGGGGGGCCAACGTCCTGACTTTC	TRBJ2-6	many	16	TRBD1	TRBV6-2/TRBV6-3
CASSLMDRGDTEAFF	TGTGCCAGCAGCTTAATGGACAGGGGGGACACTGAAGCTTTCTTT	TRBJ1-1	many	15	TRBD1	TRBV7-2
CASSPDRGSTDTQYF	TGTGCCAGCAGCCCCGACAGGGGGTCCACAGATACGCAGTATTTT	TRBJ2-3	.	15	TRBD1	TRBV7-2
CASRLAHVETQYF	TGTGCCAGCAGACTAGCGCACGTAGAGACCCAGTACTTC	TRBJ2-5	many	13	TRBD2	TRBV7-2
CASLPPEELQETQYF	TGTGCCAGCCTACCGCCGGAGGAACTTCAAGAGACCCAGTACTTC	TRBJ2-5	many	15	.	TRBV25-1
CASSIDRGFRNTEAFF	TGTGCCAGTAGTATAGATCGGGGATTCCGGAACACTGAAGCTTTCTTT	TRBJ1-1	many	16	.	TRBV19
CASSLEGPRSTEAFF	TGTGCCAGCAGTTTAGAGGGGCCGCGGAGCACTGAAGCTTTCTTT	TRBJ1-1	many	15	.	TRBV28
CSAPRQGVPYNEQFF	TGCAGTGCTCCCCGACAGGGAGTCCCCTACAATGAGCAGTTCTTC	TRBJ2-1	.	15	TRBD1	TRBV20-1
CASSTPGQVYEQYF	TGTGCCAGCAGCACACCGGGACAGGTCTACGAGCAGTACTTC	TRBJ2-7	many	14	TRBD1	TRBV5-4
CASSLASRGEKLFF	TGTGCCAGCAGCTTGGCTTCCAGGGGTGAAAAACTGTTTTTT	TRBJ1-4	many	14	.	TRBV7-2
CSAPPGLRSGADTQYF	TGCAGTGCGCCCCCGGGACTCCGTTCGGGGGCAGATACGCAGTATTTT	TRBJ2-3	few	16	.	TRBV20-1
CASSEAVGTGVGNEQFF	TGTGCCAGCAGTGAAGCGGTAGGGACAGGGGTTGGGAATGAGCAGTTCTTC	TRBJ2-1	many	17	TRBD1	TRBV6-1
CASSSSRTPSNQPQHF	TGTGCCAGCAGCTCATCTAGGACACCCAGCAATCAGCCCCAGCATTTT	TRBJ1-5	many	16	.	TRBV7-8
CSAPPLDRGTTNHGYTF	TGCAGTGCTCCCCCCCTGGACAGGGGGACCACAAACCATGGCTACACCTTC	TRBJ1-2	many	17	TRBD1	TRBV20-1
CASTPRAGRETQYF	TGTGCCAGCACGCCCCGAGCGGGGAGAGAGACCCAGTACTTC	TRBJ2-5	few	14	TRBD2	TRBV27
CASSYWPVRGAEAGANVLTF	TGTGCCAGCAGTTATTGGCCGGTAAGGGGCGCAGAAGCTGGGGCCAACGTCCTGACTTTC	TRBJ2-6	many	20	.	TRBV6-6
CASSSGPTKDSPLHF	TGTGCCAGCAGTTCGGGTCCTACAAAAGATTCACCCCTCCACTTT	TRBJ1-6	many	15	.	TRBV7-2
CASSWDRGSYNEQFF	TGTGCCAGCAGTTGGGACAGGGGCTCCTACAATGAGCAGTTCTTC	TRBJ2-1	many	15	TRBD1	TRBV7-2